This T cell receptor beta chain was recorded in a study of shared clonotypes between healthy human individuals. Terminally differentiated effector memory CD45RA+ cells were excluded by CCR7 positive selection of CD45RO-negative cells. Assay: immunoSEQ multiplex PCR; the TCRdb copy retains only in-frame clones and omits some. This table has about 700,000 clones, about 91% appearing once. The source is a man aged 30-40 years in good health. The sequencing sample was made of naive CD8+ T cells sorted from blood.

CDR3 protein: CSVDVSGDEQYF. DNA of the CDR3: TGCAGCGTTGATGTCTCAGGGGACGAGCAGTACTTC. The chain couples TRBV29-1 to TRBJ2-7, with D possibly matching TRBD1 (6 bases). From germline, CDR1 is SQVTM and CDR2 ANQGSEA. Trimming removed 3 bases at V and 5 bases at J, with 11 bases between. This CDR3 has 12 residues.